This T cell receptor (beta chain) was observed in a study of CD8 T cells in ankylosing spondylitis. Whole-study findings and limits: Reportedly, significant enrichment of disease-linked clones occurred in matched ankylosing spondylitis synovial fluid. Clones linked to disease, bearing a CD8+ phenotype, were relatively rare in peripheral blood.

Quantitative barcoded 5'-RACE was used to prepare TCR beta libraries. One entry per CDR3 protein, called by TCRdb with MiXCR from the 5' RACE reads. The table has about 210,000 distinct CDR3 sequences, under 8.5% seen once; the top ten hold around 4.8%. The V end lost 7 bases, the J end lost 2 bases, and 6 bases lay between the germline ends. Germline V gene lookup returns CDR1 MNHEY and CDR2 SMNVEV (reference sequence). This CDR3 region has 13 residues. This clonotype was counted many times. The antigen remains unidentified. The source material was blood, either unsorted or a sorted T cell fraction (not recorded which). The sequence was obtained from a female donor with ankylosing spondylitis or in good health (not recorded which). The chain is built from TRBV27 and TRBJ1-6; D not certain. CDR3 sequence reads: CASMGAYNSPLHF. The CDR3 bases are TGTGCCAGCATGGGCGCCTATAATTCACCCCTCCACTTT.